This TCR beta chain was captured by sequencing in a study of OX40 agonist ivuxolimab in advanced cancers. Profiled with immunoSEQ multiplex PCR; TCRdb holds only in-frame clones, not every one. The table records 57,000 or so clones, 80% to 85% of them present only once. Points from the study as a whole: The 0.1-3.0 mg/kg partial responders had among the lowest clonal expansion. At 0.1 to 3.0 mg/kg and by week 6, clonal expansion occurred in CD4+ and CD8+ blood T cells.

Trimming removed 6 bases from V and 1 base from J; junction bases left unmatched: 0. Germline assignment: CDR1 SNHLY and CDR2 FYNNEI. The CDR3 has 13 residues. Peripheral blood came from all dose cohorts at three timepoints. A note on this clone: Its cognate antigen is unknown.

Specimen: CD4+ or CD8+ T cells sorted from blood, collected in a trial of the OX40 agonist ivuxolimab. The V gene is TRBV2, the J gene TRBJ2-3; 8 nucleotides align to TRBD1. The sequence was obtained from an adult with an advanced solid tumor such as melanoma, head and neck, liver or kidney cancer. CDR3: CASRDRGTDTQYF. CDR3 sequence (DNA): TGTGCCAGCAGGGACAGGGGCACAGATACGCAGTATTTT.